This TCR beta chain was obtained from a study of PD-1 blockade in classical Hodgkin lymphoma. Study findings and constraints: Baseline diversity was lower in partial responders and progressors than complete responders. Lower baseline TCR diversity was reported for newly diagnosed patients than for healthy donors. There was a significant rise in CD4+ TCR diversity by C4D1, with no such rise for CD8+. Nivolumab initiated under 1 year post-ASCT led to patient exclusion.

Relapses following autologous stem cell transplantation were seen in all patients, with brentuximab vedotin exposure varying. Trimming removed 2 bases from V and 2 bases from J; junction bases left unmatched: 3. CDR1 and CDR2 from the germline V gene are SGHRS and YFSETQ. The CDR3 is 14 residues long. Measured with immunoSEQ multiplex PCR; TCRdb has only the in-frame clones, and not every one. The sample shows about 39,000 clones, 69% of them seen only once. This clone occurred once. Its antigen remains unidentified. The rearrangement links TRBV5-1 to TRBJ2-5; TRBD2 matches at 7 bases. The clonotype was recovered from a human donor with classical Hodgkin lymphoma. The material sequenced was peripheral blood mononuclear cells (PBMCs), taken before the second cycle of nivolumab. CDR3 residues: CASSFMGLQETQYF. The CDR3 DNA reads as TGCGCCAGCAGCTTTATGGGACTACAAGAGACCCAGTACTTC.